This T cell receptor (beta chain) was identified during a study of post-analysis software for immune sequencing data. Whole-study results and caveats: Patients carried 4 or 5 TRBV segments more frequently than controls did, and TRBV5-6, TRBV5-1 and TRBV20-1 were among them.

CDR1 and CDR2 from the germline V gene are SNHLY and FYNNEI. Trimming at V came to 2 bases and at J to 2 bases, leaving 2 bases not matched to a gene. The CDR3 is 15 residues long. Worth noting for this clonotype: Its antigen is unidentified.

The TCR beta cDNA libraries contained unique molecular identifiers. Using its own MiXCR run on the PCR reads, TCRdb lists one record per CDR3 protein. This sample has about 430,000 distinct CDR3 sequences, with roughly 40% found just once. The receptor comes from a girl aged 2 to 9 with multiple sclerosis. V is TRBV2 and J is TRBJ2-1; 8 nucleotides line up with TRBD2. Sequencing was performed on blood. The CDR3 DNA reads TGTGCCAGCAGTGAACTGCGGGGGGCCTACAATGAGCAGTTCTTC. It is translated as CASSELRGAYNEQFF.